The next 21 T cell receptor beta chains were all read from a single sample in a study of cytomegalovirus exposure and HLA in healthy donors. PCR was performed using 60 Vbeta and 13 Jbeta primers. Assay: immunoSEQ multiplex PCR; the TCRdb copy retains only in-frame clones and omits some. The sample consists of about 150,000 clones, around four fifths of them appearing once. Material for sequencing was PBMCs. These receptor sequences come from a woman aged 30 to 39 in good health and CMV-seropositive.

The CDR3 here is CASWAPSYGYTF. The CDR3 DNA follows: TGTGCCAGTTGGGCCCCTTCCTATGGCTACACCTTC. J is TRBJ1-2 and V is TRBV27; D remains unclear. Trimming took off 9 bases at V and 4 bases at J, with 12 bases between the two ends. CDR1 is MNHEY and CDR2 is SMNVEV in the germline V gene (reference sequence). The CDR3 covers 12 residues.

The chain is built from TRBV7-9 and TRBJ1-2; D may be TRBD1 (6 bases). Germline CDR1 and CDR2: SEHNR and FQNEAQ (reference sequence). V lost 5 bases and J 5 bases, leaving 15 bases between the germline ends. CDR3 length: 14 residues. The CDR3 sequence: CASSPRRTDYGYTF. As DNA, the CDR3 is TGTGCCAGCAGCCCCCGACGGACAGATTATGGCTACACCTTC.

The V call is TRBV19, the J call TRBJ2-1; tentatively, D is TRBD2 (6 bases). Germline assignment: CDR1 LNHDA and CDR2 SQIVND (reference sequence). The V end was cut by 7 bases, the J end by 6 bases, with 16 bases between. The CDR3 sequence is 14 residues long. CDR3: CASIPRGITNEQFF. The CDR3 nucleotides read TGTGCCAGTATCCCCCGCGGGATAACCAATGAGCAGTTCTTC. The full variable domain, its missing parts supplied by reference TRBV19 and TRBJ2-1, is DGGITQSPKYLFRKEGQNVTLSCEQNLNHDAMYWYRQDPGQGLRLIYYSQIVNDFQKGDIAEGYSVSREKKESFPLTVTSAQKNPTAFYLCASIPRGITNEQFFGPGTRLTVL.

The chain carries TRBV27 and TRBJ2-7; D is ambiguous. Trimming left V 0 bases short and J 1 base short, with 10 bases between. The germline gives CDR1 MNHEY, CDR2 SMNVEV (reference sequence). This CDR3 region has 15 residues. CDR3 nucleotide sequence: TGTGCCAGCAGTTTATCCCCCTACCCTTCCTACGAGCAGTACTTC. This translates into CASSLSPYPSYEQYF.

The chain joins TRBV5-4 to TRBJ2-5; 7 nucleotides align to TRBD2. CDR1 SGHNT and CDR2 YYREEE come from the germline V gene (reference sequence). This CDR3 contains 16 residues. The trim removed 6 bases at V and 2 bases at J, leaving 13 bases unmatched. As DNA, the CDR3 is TGTGCCAGCACCCTTAGGGCTAGCGGAAATCAAGAGACCCAGTACTTC. Translated: CASTLRASGNQETQYF.

The rearrangement uses TRBV4-1 and TRBJ2-5; tentatively, D is TRBD2 (5 bases). Germline loops: CDR1 MGHRA, CDR2 YSYEKL. V lost 1 base and J 3 bases, leaving 6 bases between the germline ends. CDR3 length equals 13 residues. The CDR3 nucleotides read TGCGCCAGCAGCCAAGCGAGGGAAGAGACCCAGTACTTC. This encodes CASSQAREETQYF.

The rearrangement uses TRBV2 and TRBJ2-1; TRBD2 matches at 14 bases. The V gene's germline CDR1 is SNHLY and CDR2 FYNNEI. The length of the CDR3 is 15 residues. V shed 5 bases, J shed 10 bases, and the junction held 7 bases outside the gene matches. Here the CDR3 reads CASSSGTSGRGEQFF. The CDR3 DNA sequence: TGTGCCAGCAGTTCAGGGACTAGCGGGAGAGGAGAGCAGTTCTTC.

The genes are TRBV28 and TRBJ1-2; the match to TRBD1 covers 8 bases. CDR1 and CDR2 from the germline V gene are MDHEN and SYDVKM. This CDR3 contains 13 residues. V shed 3 bases and J 3 bases; nucleotides not matched to a gene: 0. CDR3 nucleotide sequence: TGTGCCAGCAGTTTGGACAGGGACTATGGCTACACCTTC. Translated, it gives CASSLDRDYGYTF.

The chain carries TRBV9 and TRBJ2-5; 7 bases line up with TRBD1. This CDR3 is 15 amino acids long. Per germline, CDR1 SGDLS and CDR2 YYNGEE. V was pared by 2 bases and J by 4 bases, with 8 bases of the junction left unmatched. CDR3 nucleotides: TGTGCCAGCAGCGTGCCACAGGGGACCGGAGAGACCCAGTACTTC. It specifies CASSVPQGTGETQYF.

The V gene is TRBV7-3, the J gene TRBJ2-1, with TRBD2 matching over 11 bases. After removal of 4 bases from V and 0 bases from J, the junction contained 8 bases not matched to a gene. This CDR3 has 18 amino acids. Germline-derived CDR1 and CDR2 are SGHTA and FQGTGA. The CDR3 DNA sequence: TGTGCCAGCAGCTCCTTAGCGGGAGGGCCAGCCTCCTACAATGAGCAGTTCTTC. Amino acid sequence: CASSSLAGGPASYNEQFF.

This chain joins TRBV29-1 and TRBJ2-7, with 8 bases fitting TRBD2. V lost 7 bases, J lost 4 bases, and 9 bases stayed unmatched. The CDR3 extends over 13 amino acids. Germline V gene lookup returns CDR1 SQVTM and CDR2 ANQGSEA. CDR3 residues: CSAAGTSTYEQYF. The CDR3 DNA follows: TGCAGCGCGGCCGGGACTAGTACGTACGAGCAGTACTTC.

This clone was observed once. V gene TRBV2 combines with J gene TRBJ1-5; the match to TRBD1 covers 10 bases. The CDR3 sequence is 15 residues long. The germline CDR1 and CDR2 sequences are SNHLY and FYNNEI. The trim removed 6 bases at V and 6 bases at J, leaving 8 bases unmatched. The DNA for the CDR3 is TGTGCCAGCAGAGACGGGACAGGGGTTAGTCAGCCCCAGCATTTT. Its translation is CASRDGTGVSQPQHF.

The chain couples TRBV9 to TRBJ1-4, with TRBD1 as a possible D gene (5 bases). V lost 5 bases to trimming and J lost 0 bases, with 17 bases between them. This CDR3 spans 17 amino acids. From germline, CDR1 is SGDLS and CDR2 YYNGEE. CDR3 region: CASSHIGGGTTNEKLFF. The CDR3, as DNA: TGTGCCAGCAGTCACATCGGGGGGGGGACAACTAATGAAAAACTGTTTTTT.

V usage is TRBV11-1 and J usage is TRBJ1-2; D may be TRBD1 (6 bases). With 5 bases removed from V and 2 bases from J, the gap between germline ends came to 12 bases. The CDR3 consists of 14 residues. Germline CDR1 is SGHAT and CDR2 is FQDESV (reference sequence). Here the CDR3 DNA reads TGTGCCAGCAGCGTGACAGGTTCGAACTATGGCTACACCTTC. Protein product: CASSVTGSNYGYTF.

The chain recombines TRBV9 with TRBJ2-3; 7 bases line up with TRBD2. The CDR3 extends over 15 amino acids. CDR1 is SGDLS, CDR2 YYNGEE, per germline. V was clipped by 4 bases and J by 0 bases; unmatched bases: 5. The CDR3 region has the DNA TGTGCCAGCAGCCACCGGGACTACAGCACAGATACGCAGTATTTT. It yields the protein CASSHRDYSTDTQYF.

CDR3 sequence: CASSFRGGTYEQYF. The CDR3 nucleotides read TGTGCCAGCAGTTTCAGAGGGGGCACCTACGAGCAGTACTTC. The chain carries TRBV28 and TRBJ2-7; 7 nucleotides line up with TRBD1. CDR1 is MDHEN and CDR2 is SYDVKM in the germline V gene. The junction had 4 bases not matched to a gene; V was cut back by 3 bases and J by 2 bases. The CDR3 length is 14 residues.

The V call is TRBV19, the J call TRBJ2-7; D may be TRBD2 (6 bases). With 6 bases removed from V and 3 bases from J, the gap between germline ends came to 15 bases. The germline V gene has CDR1 LNHDA and CDR2 SQIVND (reference sequence). CDR3 size: 14 residues. In DNA form, the CDR3 reads TGTGCCAGTAGCCCGGGACTGCGAAGCTACGAGCAGTACTTC. It is translated as CASSPGLRSYEQYF.

J is TRBJ1-1 and V is TRBV7-2; maybe TRBD1 (5 bases). This CDR3 has 16 amino acids. Germline V lookup: CDR1 SGHTA, CDR2 FQGNSA. Trimming cost V 3 bases and J 1 base, with 15 bases left between them. CDR3 sequence (DNA): TGTGCCAGCAGCTTTTGGGGCCAGGGCAGGAACACTGAAGCTTTCTTT. Translation: CASSFWGQGRNTEAFF.

This sequence joins TRBV10-3 and TRBJ2-7; 11 bases map to TRBD2. V gave up 3 bases and J gave up 4 bases; unmatched junction bases: 5. The CDR3 runs 15 residues. Germline V gene lookup returns CDR1 ENHRY and CDR2 SYGVKD. In DNA form, the CDR3 reads TGTGCCATCAGTGACCCGGGACTAGCGGATTACGAGCAGTACTTC. It is translated as CAISDPGLADYEQYF.

This clone occurred a few times. This chain joins TRBV5-4 and TRBJ2-2; weak D call: TRBD1 (6 bases). Germline assignment: CDR1 SGHNT and CDR2 YYREEE (reference sequence). The CDR3 totals 16 residues. Trimming shortened V by 0 bases and J by 7 bases, and 16 bases separated the two germline ends. The CDR3 loop is CASSLVGALSSGELFF. In nucleotides, the CDR3 is TGTGCCAGCAGCTTGGTGGGGGCGCTGAGTAGCGGGGAGCTGTTTTTT.

About this clone: The junction does not match germline at one end; this may be a read error. This chain connects TRBV10-2 to TRBJ2-1; tentative D call: TRBD1 (6 bases). Germline CDR1 is WSHSY and CDR2 is SAAADI. The CDR3 runs 14 residues. The CDR3 region is CATSLWDKYNEQFF. The CDR3 nucleotides read TGCGCCACCAGTCTTTGGGACAAGTACAATGAGCAGTTCTTC.